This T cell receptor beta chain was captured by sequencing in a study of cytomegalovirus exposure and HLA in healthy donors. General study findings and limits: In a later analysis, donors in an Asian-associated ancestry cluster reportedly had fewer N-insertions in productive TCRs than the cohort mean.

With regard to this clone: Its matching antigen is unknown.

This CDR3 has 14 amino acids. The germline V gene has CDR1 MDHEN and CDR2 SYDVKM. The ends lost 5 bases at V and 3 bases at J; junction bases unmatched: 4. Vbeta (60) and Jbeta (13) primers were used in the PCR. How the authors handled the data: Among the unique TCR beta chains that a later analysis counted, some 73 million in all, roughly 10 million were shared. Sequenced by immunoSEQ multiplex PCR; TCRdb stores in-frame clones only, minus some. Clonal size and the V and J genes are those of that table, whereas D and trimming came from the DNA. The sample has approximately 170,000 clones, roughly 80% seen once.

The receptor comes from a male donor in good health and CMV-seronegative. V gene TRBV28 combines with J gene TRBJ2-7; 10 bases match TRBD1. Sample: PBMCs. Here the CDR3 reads CASSTTGGGYEQYF. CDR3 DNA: TGTGCCAGCAGTACGACAGGGGGCGGCTACGAGCAGTACTTC.